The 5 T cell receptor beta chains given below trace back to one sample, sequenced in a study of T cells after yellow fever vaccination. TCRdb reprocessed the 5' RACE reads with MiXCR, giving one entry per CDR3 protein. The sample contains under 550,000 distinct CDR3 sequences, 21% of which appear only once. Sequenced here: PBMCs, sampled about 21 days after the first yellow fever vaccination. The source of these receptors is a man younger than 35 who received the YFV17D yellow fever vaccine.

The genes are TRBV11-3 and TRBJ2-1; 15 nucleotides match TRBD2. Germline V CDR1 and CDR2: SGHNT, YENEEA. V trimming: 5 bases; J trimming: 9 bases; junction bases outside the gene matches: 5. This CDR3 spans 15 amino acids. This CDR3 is CASSQGLAGGPEQFF. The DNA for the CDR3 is TGTGCCAGCAGCCAGGGACTAGCGGGGGGACCTGAGCAGTTCTTC.

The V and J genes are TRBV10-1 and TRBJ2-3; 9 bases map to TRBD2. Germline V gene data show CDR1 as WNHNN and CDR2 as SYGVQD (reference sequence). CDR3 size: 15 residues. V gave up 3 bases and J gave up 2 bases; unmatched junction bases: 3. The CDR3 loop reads CASSDPSGATDTQYF. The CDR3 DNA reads TGCGCCAGCAGTGATCCTAGCGGGGCCACAGATACGCAGTATTTT.

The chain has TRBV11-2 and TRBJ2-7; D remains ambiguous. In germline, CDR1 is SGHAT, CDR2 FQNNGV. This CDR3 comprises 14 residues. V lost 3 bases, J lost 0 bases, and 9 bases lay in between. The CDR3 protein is CASSFQRASYEQYF. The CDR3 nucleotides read TGTGCCAGCAGCTTCCAGCGTGCCTCCTACGAGCAGTACTTC.

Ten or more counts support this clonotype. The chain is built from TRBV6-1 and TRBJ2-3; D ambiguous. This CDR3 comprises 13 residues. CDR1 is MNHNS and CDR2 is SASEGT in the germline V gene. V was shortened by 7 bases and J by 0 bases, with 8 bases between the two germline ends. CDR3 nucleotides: TGTGCCAGCATTGAGGCTAGCACAGATACGCAGTATTTT. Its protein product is CASIEASTDTQYF.

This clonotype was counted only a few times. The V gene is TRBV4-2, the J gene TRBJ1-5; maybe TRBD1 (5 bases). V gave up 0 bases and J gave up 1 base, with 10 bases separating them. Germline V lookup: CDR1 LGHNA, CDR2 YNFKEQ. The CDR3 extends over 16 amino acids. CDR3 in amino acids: CASSQESRTSNQPQHF. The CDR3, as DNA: TGTGCCAGCAGCCAAGAGTCGAGGACAAGCAATCAGCCCCAGCATTTT.